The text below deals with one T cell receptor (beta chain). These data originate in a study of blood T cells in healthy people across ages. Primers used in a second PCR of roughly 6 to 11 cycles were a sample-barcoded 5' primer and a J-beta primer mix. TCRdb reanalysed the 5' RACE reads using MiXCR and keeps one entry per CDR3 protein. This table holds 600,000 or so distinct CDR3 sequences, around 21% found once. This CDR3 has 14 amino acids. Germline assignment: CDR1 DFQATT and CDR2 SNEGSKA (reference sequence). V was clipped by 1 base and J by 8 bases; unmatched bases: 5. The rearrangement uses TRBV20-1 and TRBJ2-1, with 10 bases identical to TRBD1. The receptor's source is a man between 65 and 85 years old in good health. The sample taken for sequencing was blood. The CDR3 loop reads CSARGGTGAHEQFF. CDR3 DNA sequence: TGCAGTGCTAGAGGTGGGACAGGGGCCCATGAGCAGTTCTTC.